Listed below are T cell receptor beta chains from one sample, sequenced in a study of blood T cell repertoires in COVID-19. Profiling relied on immunoSEQ multiplex PCR, and the TCRdb table lists in-frame clones only, not all of them. The table lists over 100,000 clones, roughly 81% of them singletons. The sequencing input was peripheral blood. The receptors shown here come from a middle-aged man with active or convalescent COVID-19. CDR3s include the opening cysteine and the closing phenylalanine or tryptophan. Each record gives: clone size, J gene, D gene, V gene, CDR3 DNA, CDR3 protein. A D gene is named only where the DNA matches it firmly. Only some rows state a clone size, as once, few, many or a class for expanded clones.

NA | TRBJ2-3 | NA | TRBV7-2 | TGTGCCAGCAGCTTAGCGCTATTTCCAGATACGCAGTATTTT | CASSLALFPDTQYF
large | TRBJ1-3 | TRBD1 | TRBV7-2 | TGTGCCAGCAGCTCCCGGACAGGAGCCTCTGGAAACACCATATATTTT | CASSSRTGASGNTIYF
NA | TRBJ2-3 | NA | TRBV28 | TGTGCCAGCAGTAGAACAGGTGGCACAGATACGCAGTATTTT | CASSRTGGTDTQYF
once | TRBJ1-3 | NA | TRBV19 | TGTGCCAGTAGTGTAGGCCCGCTGGGCGGAAACACCATATATTTT | CASSVGPLGGNTIYF
NA | TRBJ1-2 | NA | TRBV6-2/TRBV6-3 | TGTGCCAGCAGTTACTCATCTGGCTCTTTCTATGGCTACACCTTC | CASSYSSGSFYGYTF
NA | TRBJ2-1 | TRBD2 | TRBV6-4 | TGTGCCAGCAGTGTGGAGCGGGATTCCTACAATGAGCAGTTCTTC | CASSVERDSYNEQFF
NA | TRBJ2-7 | TRBD2 | TRBV9 | TGTGCCAGCAGCCCGGGACTAGCGGGGCCCTCCTACGAGCAGTACTTC | CASSPGLAGPSYEQYF
NA | TRBJ1-4 | NA | TRBV15 | TGTGCCACCAGCAGAGATAACCCAGGGGTTAATGAAAAACTGTTTTTT | CATSRDNPGVNEKLFF
NA | TRBJ2-2 | TRBD2 | TRBV3-1/TRBV3-2 | TGTGCCAGCAGCCAAGAATTCGCGGGGGAGACAGACACCGGGGAGCTGTTTTTT | CASSQEFAGETDTGELFF
NA | TRBJ1-2 | NA | TRBV7-2 | TGTGCCAGCAGCTTTGACAGTTTGGTCTATGGCTACACCTTC | CASSFDSLVYGYTF
NA | TRBJ1-1 | NA | TRBV3-1/TRBV3-2 | TGTGCCAGCACCACAGGGTTGAACACTGAAGCTTTCTTT | CASTTGLNTEAFF
NA | TRBJ1-2 | TRBD1 | TRBV18 | TGTGCCAGCTCACAGGGACAGGGATTCGGCTACACCTTC | CASSQGQGFGYTF
NA | TRBJ1-1 | NA | TRBV19 | TGTGCCAGTAGTACCGGGATACGGAACACTGAAGCTTTCTTT | CASSTGIRNTEAFF
once | TRBJ2-1 | NA | TRBV5-4 | TGTGCCAGCAGCCGAGCACAGGACAGCTACAATGAGCAGTTCTTC | CASSRAQDSYNEQFF
NA | TRBJ1-2 | NA | TRBV2 | TGTGCCAGCAGTCGGAGGCTGAATGGCTACACCTTC | CASSRRLNGYTF
NA | TRBJ1-1 | TRBD1 | TRBV7-9 | TGTGCCAGCAGCTCGTGGACAGGGGAGGGCGGTGAAGCTTTCTTT | CASSSWTGEGGEAFF
NA | TRBJ1-1 | NA | TRBV7-8 | TGTGCCAGCAGCTTAGGGAGGCTTCTAGAAGCTTTCTTT | CASSLGRLLEAFF
NA | TRBJ2-2 | NA | TRBV5-1 | TGCGCCAGCAGCTTGCCCGGTCCAAATACCGGGGAGCTGTTTTTT | CASSLPGPNTGELFF
NA | TRBJ1-3 | NA | TRBV7-9 | TGTGCCAGCAGCGCTCAGGGCTCTGGAAACACCATATATTTT | CASSAQGSGNTIYF
NA | TRBJ2-3 | TRBD2 | TRBV3-1/TRBV3-2 | TGTGCCAGCAGCCAACCGATTAGCGGGACCACAGATACGCAGTATTTT | CASSQPISGTTDTQYF
NA | TRBJ2-5 | NA | TRBV5-1 | TGCGCCAGCAGCTTGCCACTTGGGGACATTGTAGAGACCCAGTACTTC | CASSLPLGDIVETQYF
NA | TRBJ2-6 | NA | TRBV24-1 | TGTGCCACCGGGGGGGGACAGGAGTGGTCTGGGGCCAACGTCCTGACTTTC | CATGGGQEWSGANVLTF
NA | TRBJ1-1 | NA | TRBV2 | TGTGCCAGCAACGAGGTCACTGAAGCTTTCTTT | CASNEVTEAFF
NA | TRBJ1-1 | NA | TRBV12-3/TRBV12-4 | TGTGCCAGCACCGTATACATGAACACTGAAGCTTTCTTT | CASTVYMNTEAFF
few | TRBJ2-2 | TRBD2 | TRBV12-5 | TGTGCTAGTGGTTCTCGGACTAGCGGGAGAAACACCGGGGAGCTGTTTTTT | CASGSRTSGRNTGELFF
NA | TRBJ2-7 | TRBD2 | TRBV7-2 | TGTGCCAGCAGCTTAGTGAGCGGGGGCTCCGGCGAGCAGTACTTC | CASSLVSGGSGEQYF
NA | TRBJ2-5 | TRBD1 | TRBV7-4 | TGTGCCAGCAGCGGGGGACAGATACAAGAGACCCAGTACTTC | CASSGGQIQETQYF
NA | TRBJ1-2 | NA | TRBV9 | TGTGCCAGCAGCGTAGAACTCTGGGGGCGCTCTGGTAATGGCTACACCTTC | CASSVELWGRSGNGYTF
NA | TRBJ1-3 | NA | TRBV6-5 | TGTGCCAGCAGTTACTCGGGCCGTCAGGGACTCCACACCATATATTTT | CASSYSGRQGLHTIYF
NA | TRBJ2-7 | TRBD2 | TRBV4-1 | TGCGCCAGCAGCCAAGAGGGGCGGGGGGAAAACGAGCAGTACTTC | CASSQEGRGENEQYF
NA | TRBJ2-2 | NA | TRBV20-1 | TGCAGTGCCAGTGGGCAGGCGAACACCGGGGAGCTGTTTTTT | CSASGQANTGELFF
NA | TRBJ2-5 | NA | TRBV18 | TGTGCCAGCTCACCACCCGGCAGGGCAGAGACCCAGTACTTC | CASSPPGRAETQYF
NA | TRBJ1-2 | NA | TRBV6-5 | TGTGCCAGCATAGCCGACAGTAACTATGGCTACACCTTC | CASIADSNYGYTF
NA | TRBJ1-1 | NA | TRBV7-9 | TGTGCCAGCAGCTTAGTAGGAGGGAGCACTGAAGCTTTCTTT | CASSLVGGSTEAFF
NA | TRBJ1-2 | NA | TRBV6-6 | TGTGCCAGCAGTTATCGGGATTCTAACTATGGCTACACCTTC | CASSYRDSNYGYTF
NA | TRBJ1-5 | TRBD1 | TRBV3-1/TRBV3-2 | TGTGCCAGCAGCCAAACGACAGGGCATAATCAGCCCCAGCATTTT | CASSQTTGHNQPQHF
NA | TRBJ1-5 | TRBD1 | TRBV7-9 | TGTGCCAGCAGCTTGACAGGGGGAGGCAATCAGCCCCAGCATTTT | CASSLTGGGNQPQHF
NA | TRBJ2-5 | NA | TRBV29-1 | TGCAGCGTTGCGGGTTGGAAGGGCGGGGAGACCCAGTACTTC | CSVAGWKGGETQYF
NA | TRBJ2-7 | TRBD2 | TRBV3-1/TRBV3-2 | TGTGCCAGCAGCCAAGCGGGAGGGCGGTACTACGAGCAGTACTTC | CASSQAGGRYYEQYF
NA | TRBJ2-1 | NA | TRBV11-2 | TGTGCCAGCAGCTTAGAGGGCCTAAGTTACAATGAGCAGTTCTTC | CASSLEGLSYNEQFF
once | TRBJ1-1 | NA | TRBV5-1 | TGCGCCAGCAGTCTCGGGGATATGAACACTGAAGCTTTCTTT | CASSLGDMNTEAFF
NA | TRBJ1-2 | NA | TRBV18 | TGTGCCAGCTCACCAGACAGTAACTATGGCTACACCTTC | CASSPDSNYGYTF
NA | TRBJ2-7 | NA | TRBV19 | TGTGCCAGTAGTCCCCCTAGGGGGATGGGCTCCTACGAGCAGTACTTC | CASSPPRGMGSYEQYF
NA | TRBJ1-4 | NA | TRBV18 | TGTGCCAGCTCACCACAGTCGGTAACGGGACTGAATGAAAAACTGTTTTTT | CASSPQSVTGLNEKLFF
NA | TRBJ1-3 | NA | TRBV19 | TGTGCCAGTAGTAACCGGGGTGGAAACACCATATATTTT | CASSNRGGNTIYF
NA | TRBJ2-5 | TRBD1 | TRBV2 | TGTGCCAGCAGTCCCGGGACAGGAAAGTGGGAGACCCAGTACTTC | CASSPGTGKWETQYF
NA | TRBJ1-5 | TRBD1 | TRBV18 | TGTGCCAGCTCACCACCGTCAGGGGGTGGGGATCAGCCCCAGCATTTT | CASSPPSGGGDQPQHF
once | TRBJ1-2 | TRBD1 | TRBV7-9 | TGTGCCAGCAGCTTAGCGCAGGGGGCGAATGGCTACACCTTC | CASSLAQGANGYTF
NA | TRBJ2-7 | NA | TRBV12-3/TRBV12-4 | TGTGCCAGCAGTTTAGGGCACGAGCAGTACTTC | CASSLGHEQYF
NA | TRBJ1-3 | TRBD1 | TRBV7-9 | TGTGCCAGCAGCTTTGGACAGGCCGTGGGATATGGAAACACCATATATTTT | CASSFGQAVGYGNTIYF
once | TRBJ2-3 | NA | TRBV6-1 | TGTGCCAGCAGTGAGGCGGGTAGAGATACGCAGTATTTT | CASSEAGRDTQYF
few | TRBJ1-5 | TRBD1 | TRBV4-2 | TGTGCCAGCAGCCAGGATCGACAGGGCCATCAGCCCCAGCATTTT | CASSQDRQGHQPQHF
NA | TRBJ1-1 | TRBD1 | TRBV7-9 | TGTGCCAGCAGCTACGGACAGGCGAACACTGAAGCTTTCTTT | CASSYGQANTEAFF